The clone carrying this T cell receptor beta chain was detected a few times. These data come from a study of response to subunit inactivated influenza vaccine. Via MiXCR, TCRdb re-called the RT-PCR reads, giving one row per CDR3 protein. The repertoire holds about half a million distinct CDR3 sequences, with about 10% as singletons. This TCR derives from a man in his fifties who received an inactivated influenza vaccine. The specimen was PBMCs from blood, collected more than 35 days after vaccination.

The CDR3 DNA is TGTGCCAGCAGCTTCCGGCGGGGGGGCAGAGATGAGCAGTTCTTC. The encoded protein is CASSFRRGGRDEQFF. V is TRBV5-6 and J is TRBJ2-1; 9 bases agree with TRBD2. Per the germline V gene, CDR1 is SGHDT and CDR2 is YYEEEE. V gave up 2 bases and J gave up 8 bases; unmatched junction bases: 8. The CDR3 spans 15 residues.